A selection of T cell receptor beta chains follows, all from one sample in a study of T-cell reconstitution after alpha-beta-depleted transplantation in children. TCRdb independently ran MiXCR on the PCR reads; one entry per CDR3 protein. The data show approximately 230,000 distinct CDR3 sequences, 20% to 30% seen once. Sample: PBMCs, mostly from graft donor cells, taken 360 days after TCRalphabeta/CD19-depleted stem cell transplant. All receptors derive from a female patient aged 2 to 10 who had a stem cell transplant for congenital amegakaryocytic thrombocytopenia, so the T cells may come from the graft donor. Both conserved end residues are part of each CDR3. The D gene is left open where the match is weak. Some rows mark clone size as missing; the rest say once, few, many or name a class of expanded clone.

NA	15	TRBV19	NA	TRBJ2-1	CASSFPASDYNEQFF	TGTGCCAGTAGTTTCCCCGCTAGCGACTACAATGAGCAGTTCTTC
TRBD1	17	TRBV5-8	NA	TRBJ2-7	CASSWSTGNIFGYEQYF	TGTGCCAGCAGCTGGTCGACAGGGAACATTTTCGGGTACGAGCAGTACTTC
NA	16	TRBV4-2	few	TRBJ2-1	CASSQPPGRSEGEQFF	TGTGCCAGCAGCCAACCGCCGGGGAGAAGTGAAGGTGAGCAGTTCTTC
TRBD1	12	TRBV20-1	NA	TRBJ2-7	CSAMGQDYEQYF	TGCAGTGCAATGGGACAGGACTACGAGCAGTACTTC
TRBD1	15	TRBV4-1	many	TRBJ2-2	CASSQGQGPTGELFF	TGCGCCAGCAGCCAAGGACAGGGTCCTACCGGGGAGCTGTTTTTT
NA	12	TRBV4-1	few	TRBJ1-5	CASSQGGWPQHF	TGCGCCAGCAGCCAAGGTGGATGGCCCCAGCATTTT
TRBD2	15	TRBV27	many	TRBJ2-3	CASSLGTSGTDTQYF	TGTGCCAGCAGCCTAGGGACTAGCGGCACAGATACGCAGTATTTT
NA	17	TRBV12-3/TRBV12-4	many	TRBJ2-7	CASSLGGPGTLSYEQYF	TGTGCCAGCAGTTTAGGGGGTCCCGGGACTCTGAGCTACGAGCAGTACTTC
NA	13	TRBV29-1	few	TRBJ2-7	CSVHKLDSREQYF	TGCAGCGTCCATAAATTAGACTCACGCGAGCAGTACTTC
NA	11	TRBV5-1	few	TRBJ2-1	CASSLAGLQFF	TGCGCCAGCAGCTTGGCCGGACTCCAGTTCTTC
TRBD1	14	TRBV6-2/TRBV6-3	few	TRBJ2-1	CASIRDRVFHEQFF	TGTGCCAGCATACGGGACAGGGTGTTTCATGAGCAGTTCTTC
TRBD2	16	TRBV30	NA	TRBJ2-1	CAWSQTSGWTYNEQFF	TGTGCCTGGAGTCAGACTAGCGGGTGGACCTACAATGAGCAGTTCTTC
NA	14	TRBV6-1	NA	TRBJ2-1	CASSGTVFVYEQFF	TGTGCCAGCAGTGGAACCGTTTTTGTGTATGAGCAGTTCTTC
NA	13	TRBV18	NA	TRBJ2-2	CASSPSSTEELFF	TGTGCCAGCTCACCATCCTCGACAGAGGAGCTGTTTTTT
TRBD1	15	TRBV3-1	NA	TRBJ2-7	CASSQDSGQAYEQYF	TGTGCCAGCAGCCAAGATTCAGGACAGGCTTACGAGCAGTACTTC
NA	11	TRBV2	NA	TRBJ1-2	CASSEFGGYTF	TGTGCCAGCAGTGAATTTGGAGGCTACACCTTC
NA	14	TRBV12-3/TRBV12-4	many	TRBJ2-7	CASSLRRDLRGQYF	TGTGCCAGCAGTTTGCGGCGGGACCTACGAGGGCAGTACTTC
NA	13	TRBV15	once	TRBJ1-3	CATSTTPGNTIYF	TGTGCCACCAGTACCACTCCTGGAAACACCATATATTTT
TRBD1	14	TRBV20-1	NA	TRBJ2-3	CSAVDRVGTDTQYF	TGCAGTGCCGTGGACAGGGTTGGCACAGATACGCAGTATTTT
NA	14	TRBV12-3/TRBV12-4	few	TRBJ1-3	CASSYSSSGNTIYF	TGTGCCAGCAGTTACAGCAGCTCTGGAAACACCATATATTTT
NA	13	TRBV20-1	few	TRBJ2-7	CSANLISIYEQYF	TGCAGTGCCAACCTCATATCCATATACGAGCAGTACTTC
NA	17	TRBV28	NA	TRBJ2-1	CASHSLTRHFSYNEQFF	TGTGCCAGCCATTCCTTGACTAGGCACTTTTCCTACAATGAGCAGTTCTTC
NA	12	TRBV7-2	NA	TRBJ2-7	CASSNRVYEQYF	TGTGCCAGCAGCAACAGGGTGTACGAGCAGTACTTC
NA	13	TRBV20-1	NA	TRBJ1-2	CSARAGLQDGYTF	TGCAGTGCTAGGGCCGGGCTGCAGGATGGCTACACCTTC
NA	13	TRBV12-3/TRBV12-4	many	TRBJ1-4	CASSPQWNEKLFF	TGTGCCAGCAGTCCCCAATGGAATGAAAAACTGTTTTTT
TRBD1	13	TRBV20-1	NA	TRBJ2-7	CSTDRGWENEQYF	TGCAGTACGGACAGGGGCTGGGAGAACGAGCAGTACTTC
NA	15	TRBV2	NA	TRBJ1-3	CASSEWATSGNTIYF	TGTGCCAGCAGTGAATGGGCAACCTCTGGAAACACCATATATTTT
TRBD1	15	TRBV2	NA	TRBJ1-5	CASSTGGLSNQPQHF	TGTGCCAGCAGTACAGGGGGCCTTAGCAATCAGCCCCAGCATTTT
NA	16	TRBV7-6	NA	TRBJ2-3	CASSSRRGHKADTQYF	TGTGCCAGCAGCTCTAGACGGGGGCACAAAGCAGATACGCAGTATTTT
NA	16	TRBV27	NA	TRBJ2-3	CASSTYGERRTDTQYF	TGTGCCAGCAGCACCTACGGGGAACGGCGCACAGATACGCAGTATTTT
NA	13	TRBV29-1	many	TRBJ2-2	CSVGGIGTGELFF	TGCAGCGTTGGTGGGATTGGCACCGGGGAGCTGTTTTTT
NA	12	TRBV20-1	few	TRBJ2-4	CSASAPKNIQYF	TGCAGTGCTAGTGCACCCAAAAACATTCAGTACTTC
NA	15	TRBV4-2	few	TRBJ2-1	CASSQEGAGGNEQFF	TGTGCCAGCAGCCAAGAAGGGGCAGGTGGGAATGAGCAGTTCTTC
TRBD2	16	TRBV11-1	few	TRBJ2-1	CASSFSGTIIDNEQFF	TGTGCCAGCAGCTTTAGCGGGACAATCATCGACAATGAGCAGTTCTTC